This entry lists 24 T cell receptor beta chains sequenced from one sample in a study of tumor-infiltrating lymphocytes in oesophageal squamous cell carcinoma. TCRdb re-derived calls from the PCR reads in MiXCR, one entry per CDR3 protein. This table holds approximately 9,500 distinct CDR3 sequences, about three fifths found once. Material for sequencing was esophageal tumor tissue. These receptors all come from a male donor with esophageal squamous cell carcinoma.

This clonotype has only a few counts. The V call is TRBV10-2, the J call TRBJ2-5, with a tentative D call TRBD1 (6 bases). The germline CDR1 and CDR2 sequences are WSHSY and SAAADI. V was cut by 0 bases and J by 4 bases, with 12 bases left in between. The CDR3 covers 15 residues. The CDR3 DNA is TGCGCCAGCAGTGAGTCGACCAGGGGTAGAGAGACCCAGTACTTC. This gives the protein CASSESTRGRETQYF.

This clonotype was seen a few times. This sequence joins TRBV12-3 or TRBV12-4 and TRBJ2-3, with a possible D match to TRBD2 (5 bases). The V and J ends lost 4 bases and 0 bases respectively, with 8 bases between them. CDR3 length: 14 amino acids. The CDR3 protein is CASSYQRSTDTQYF. In nucleotides, the CDR3 is TGTGCCAGCAGTTACCAGCGGAGCACAGATACGCAGTATTTT.

V is TRBV6-8 and J is TRBJ2-3, with TRBD1 matching over 7 bases. CDR3 size: 13 residues. Germline CDR1 MNHGY, CDR2 SAAAGT. V lost 10 bases and J lost 3; bases outside the gene matches: 7. The CDR3 region is CATGQGETDTQYF. In nucleotides, the CDR3 is TGTGCCACTGGGCAGGGGGAAACAGATACGCAGTATTTT.

The V and J genes are TRBV7-2 and TRBJ2-4, with D possibly called TRBD1 or TRBD2 (5 bases each). Trimming took 4 bases from V and 15 from J, leaving 19 bases between them. This CDR3 has 13 residues. Per germline, CDR1 SGHTA and CDR2 FQGNSA. CDR3 protein: CASSWGPTYERYF. Here the CDR3 DNA reads TGTGCCAGCAGCTGGGGACCTACCTACGAGCGGTACTTC.

V gene TRBV7-3 combines with J gene TRBJ2-5, with D perhaps matching TRBD2 (5 bases). Matching the DNA end better, TRBJ2-1 makes the J call doubtful. This CDR3 has 14 residues. Looked up from germline, CDR1 is SGHTA and CDR2 is FQGTGA. The CDR3 reads CASSLEGDYNEQFF. The DNA of the CDR3 is TGTGCCAGCAGCTTAGAGGGAGACTACAATGAGCAGTTCTTC.

The J gene is TRBJ2-7, the V gene TRBV6-9, with D maybe TRBD1 (6 bases). Near its end, the DNA agrees better with TRBJ2-5, so the J call may be wrong. The CDR3 is 13 amino acids. Germline CDR1 reads MNHGY; CDR2 reads SVAAGI. DNA for the CDR3: TGTGCCAGCAGTTTGGCAGGGGTAGAGACCCAGTACTTC. Its translation is CASSLAGVETQYF.

For the CDR3, the DNA is TGTGCCAGTAGTTCCCAGGCAGCGGAAATTTATGAGCAGTTCTTC. Protein: CASSSQAAEIYEQFF. V gene TRBV19 combines with J gene TRBJ2-5; D perhaps matches TRBD2 (5 bases). The J call is in doubt because the DNA end fits TRBJ2-1 better. The CDR3 runs to 15 residues. The germline V gene has CDR1 LNHDA and CDR2 SQIVND (reference sequence).

This clonotype was seen repeatedly, ten times or more. The rearrangement links TRBV27 to TRBJ2-6; 11 positions match TRBD1. The V segment lost 6 bases and the J segment 2 bases; nucleotides outside the gene matches: 12. Germline V CDR1 and CDR2: MNHEY, SMNVEV (reference sequence). This CDR3 region has 19 residues. CDR3 region: CASRDRSPGQGAGANVLTF. Here the CDR3 DNA reads TGTGCCAGCAGAGATAGGAGCCCGGGACAGGGGGCTGGGGCCAACGTCCTGACTTTC.

The chain combines TRBV7-6 with TRBJ2-5; the D gene is possibly TRBD1 (5 bases). The J call may be incorrect, as the DNA end agrees better with TRBJ2-1. CDR3 length: 12 residues. The germline CDR1 and CDR2 sequences are SGHVS and FNYEAQ. The CDR3 sequence is CASSPQDNEQFF. CDR3 bases: TGTGCCAGCAGCCCACAGGATAATGAGCAGTTCTTC.

In regard to this clonotype: At one end, the junction sequence differs from germline, possibly due to a read error. This sequence joins TRBV7-1 and TRBJ2-3; 9 bases match TRBD1. TRBJ2-5 explains the end of the DNA better; the J call may be wrong. TRBV7-1 carries the ORF label, with uncertain function. The CDR3 has 14 amino acids. CDR3: CTSSSGQGYETQYF. As DNA, the CDR3 is TGTACCAGCAGCTCGGGACAGGGTTACGAGACCCAGTACTTC.

V and J are TRBV7-2 and TRBJ2-3; 11 bases match TRBD2. Losses at the gene ends were 5 bases for V and 5 bases for J; bases not matched to a gene: 15. Germline V gives CDR1 SGHTA, CDR2 FQGNSA. CDR3 length: 18 residues. CDR3 residues: CASSKQGSGLAVGDTQYF. In DNA, the CDR3 is TGTGCCAGCAGCAAGCAGGGGTCGGGACTAGCGGTCGGAGATACGCAGTATTTT.

Only a few counts were recorded for this clonotype. The chain employs TRBV12-3 or TRBV12-4 and TRBJ2-1, with D uncertain. V lost 6 bases and J 7 bases, leaving 19 bases between the germline ends. This CDR3 has 15 amino acids. The CDR3 loop reads CASRSLRALRNEQFF. CDR3 DNA sequence: TGTGCCAGCAGATCCCTAAGGGCCCTTAGGAATGAGCAGTTCTTC.

This clonotype has just a few counts. This chain connects TRBV28 to TRBJ2-6; D gene uncertain. The CDR3 runs to 16 residues. V lost 3 bases to trimming and J lost 0 bases, with 9 bases between them. The germline gives CDR1 MDHEN, CDR2 SYDVKM. CDR3 coding DNA: TGTGCCAGCAGTTTCAGGCTTATCTCTGGGGCCAACGTCCTGACTTTC. Protein sequence: CASSFRLISGANVLTF.

The gene calls are TRBV7-3 and TRBJ2-1; 8 bases are a match to TRBD1. V shed 3 bases and J 2 bases; nucleotides not matched to a gene: 3. Germline V gene data show CDR1 as SGHTA and CDR2 as FQGTGA. This CDR3 is built from 15 residues. CDR3 residues: CASSFGQGTYNEQFF. DNA for the CDR3: TGTGCCAGCAGCTTCGGACAGGGAACCTACAATGAGCAGTTCTTC.

This clonotype was found many times. The genes are TRBV6-1 and TRBJ2-6, with D unclear. Per germline, CDR1 MNHNS and CDR2 SASEGT. The CDR3 extends over 15 amino acids. The V end was cut by 6 bases, the J end by 1 base, with 10 bases between. The CDR3 is CASRGQSSGANVLTF. CDR3 DNA: TGTGCCAGCAGGGGTCAATCTTCTGGGGCCAACGTCCTGACTTTC.

Turning to this clonotype: A read error may be the cause here, since a much bigger clone is one base away. The chain has TRBV5-1 and TRBJ2-5; D possibly corresponds to TRBD1 (6 bases). The J call may not be correct, given that the DNA end is closer to TRBJ2-1. The CDR3 is 13 residues long. CDR1 and CDR2 from the germline V gene are SGHRS and YFSETQ. The CDR3 sequence is CASSFGQNYEQFF. The CDR3 bases are TGCGCCAGCAGCTTCGGACAGAACTACGAGCAGTTCTTC.

This chain uses TRBV28 with TRBJ2-1; no clear D gene. Trimming removed 8 bases at V and 8 bases at J, with 10 bases between. The germline CDR1 and CDR2 sequences are MDHEN and SYDVKM. CDR3 length equals 11 residues. CDR3 protein: CASGRLDEQFF. CDR3 coding DNA: TGTGCCAGCGGACGCTTGGATGAGCAGTTCTTC. The whole variable domain, filled in from reference TRBV28 and TRBJ2-1, reads DVKVTQSSRYLVKRTGEKVFLECVQDMDHENMFWYRQDPGLGLRLIYFSYDVKMKEKGDIPEGYSVSREKKERFSLILESASTNQTSMYLCASGRLDEQFFGPGTRLTVL.

The J gene is TRBJ2-3, the V gene TRBV11-2; 11 bases are shared with TRBD2. J gave up 0 bases and V 5 bases, and 4 bases lay outside the gene matches. The CDR3 spans 16 residues. Germline assignment: CDR1 SGHAT and CDR2 FQNNGV. This CDR3 is CASSHIAGGSTDTQYF. The CDR3 nucleotides are TGTGCCAGCAGCCACATAGCGGGAGGGAGCACAGATACGCAGTATTTT.

The chain links TRBV11-1 to TRBJ2-1, with TRBD1 matching 8 bases. With 5 bases clipped from V and 9 bases from J, the junction kept 21 bases outside the gene matches. This CDR3 contains 18 residues. Looked up from germline, CDR1 is SGHAT and CDR2 is FQDESV (reference sequence). The CDR3: CASSTSVGFSGGRAEQFF. The CDR3 region has the DNA TGTGCCAGCAGCACTAGTGTTGGTTTTTCAGGGGGCCGGGCTGAGCAGTTCTTC. Complete variable domain (other parts from reference TRBV11-1 and TRBJ2-1): EAEVAQSPRYKITEKSQAVAFWCDPISGHATLYWYRQILGQGPELLVQFQDESVVDDSQLPKDRFSAERLKGVDSTLKIQPAELGDSAMYLCASSTSVGFSGGRAEQFFGPGTRLTVL.

The rearrangement links TRBV7-3 to TRBJ2-7; 7 bases are shared with TRBD1. The assigned J gene may be wrong: the sequence end matches TRBJ2-5 better. The CDR3 consists of 16 residues. In germline, CDR1 is SGHTA, CDR2 FQGTGA. CDR3 loop: CASSLTPTGSQETQYF. CDR3 in DNA: TGTGCCAGCAGCTTAACGCCGACAGGGAGCCAAGAGACCCAGTACTTC.

Regarding this clonotype: With a much larger clone just one base away, this may be a read error. The CDR3, as DNA: TGTGCCAGCAGTGGAAGGGCGGTCCAAGAGACCCAGTTCTTC. Amino acid sequence: CASSGRAVQETQFF. The chain carries TRBV6-8 and TRBJ2-1; the D is unclear. V was trimmed by 5 bases and J by 13 bases, leaving 21 bases between them. Germline V lookup: CDR1 MNHGY, CDR2 SAAAGT. CDR3 length: 14 amino acids.

This chain joins TRBV28 and TRBJ2-3; D is unresolved. The CDR3 sequence is 10 residues long. V lost 3 bases and J 6 bases, leaving 1 base between the germline ends. Germline-derived CDR1 and CDR2 are MDHEN and SYDVKM. The CDR3 DNA reads as TGTGCCAGCAGTTTGGATACGCAGTATTTT. The encoded protein is CASSLDTQYF.

The rearrangement joins TRBV7-3 to TRBJ2-5, with TRBD1 matching 7 bases. V was clipped by 0 bases and J by 5 bases; unmatched bases: 6. The germline gives CDR1 SGHTA, CDR2 FQGTGA. The CDR3 runs 15 residues. The DNA for the CDR3 is TGTGCCAGCAGCTTAACCTCGACAGGGCTCGAGACCCAGTACTTC. Protein product: CASSLTSTGLETQYF.

V is TRBV12-3 or TRBV12-4 and J is TRBJ2-3; maybe TRBD1 (6 bases). The CDR3 loop spans 14 amino acids. V gave up 6 bases and J gave up 0 bases, with 10 bases separating them. The CDR3 sequence: CASRRQVSTDTQYF. The CDR3 coding sequence is TGTGCCAGCAGGCGACAGGTTAGCACAGATACGCAGTATTTT.